This TCR beta chain was obtained from a study of T-cell memory formation after mild COVID-19. This clonotype was counted between two and nine times. The CDR3 spans 11 residues. V shed 4 bases, J shed 7 bases, and the junction held 2 bases outside the gene matches. Germline values: CDR1 SQVTM, CDR2 ANQGSEA. Constant-segment primers were used for 5'RACE, and the resulting TCR alpha and TCR beta cDNA libraries carried sample barcodes and UMIs. Each CDR3 protein is one row after TCRdb ran MiXCR on the 5' RACE reads. The repertoire holds fewer than 450,000 distinct CDR3 sequences, with roughly 24% as singletons.

Material: PBMCs or a T cell subset sorted from them (not recorded which). The chain is built from TRBV29-1 and TRBJ1-2, with 8 bases fitting TRBD1. The clonotype comes from an adult woman who had mild COVID-19 (a few samples of this study predate the infection). Cell type and time point are not known. CDR3 sequence: CSVVTGGGYTF. The CDR3 DNA reads as TGCAGCGTTGTCACAGGGGGTGGCTACACCTTC.